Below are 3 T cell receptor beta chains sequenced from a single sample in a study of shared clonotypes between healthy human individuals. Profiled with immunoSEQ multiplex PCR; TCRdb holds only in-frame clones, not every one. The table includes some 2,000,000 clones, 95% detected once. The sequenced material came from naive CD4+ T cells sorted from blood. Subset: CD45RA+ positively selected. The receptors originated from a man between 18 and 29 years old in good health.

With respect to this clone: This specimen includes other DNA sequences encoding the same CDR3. The CDR3 sequence is CASSLGGYGYTF. The CDR3 region has the DNA TGTGCCAGCAGTTTGGGAGGGTATGGCTACACCTTC. The chain carries TRBV28 and TRBJ1-2; no definite D call. The germline V gene encodes CDR1 MDHEN and CDR2 SYDVKM. The CDR3 covers 12 residues. Trimming left V 3 bases short and J 5 bases short, with 7 bases between.

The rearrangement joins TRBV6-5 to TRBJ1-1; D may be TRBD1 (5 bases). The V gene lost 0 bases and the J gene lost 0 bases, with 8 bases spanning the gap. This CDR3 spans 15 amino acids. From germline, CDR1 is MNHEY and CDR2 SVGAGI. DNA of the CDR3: TGTGCCAGCAGTTACTCGACAGAAGTGAACACTGAAGCTTTCTTT. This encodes CASSYSTEVNTEAFF.

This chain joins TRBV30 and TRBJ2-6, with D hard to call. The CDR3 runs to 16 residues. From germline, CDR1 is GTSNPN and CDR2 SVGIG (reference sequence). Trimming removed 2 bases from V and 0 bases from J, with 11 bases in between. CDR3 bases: TGTGCCTGGAGTCGCCCGGGTAGCTCTGGGGCCAACGTCCTGACTTTC. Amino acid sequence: CAWSRPGSSGANVLTF.